This T cell receptor (beta chain) was retrieved from a study of blood T cell repertoires in COVID-19. Study summary: COVID-19 samples from acute and convalescent phases originated in the United States, Italy and Spain. In each case, the material was cDNA or gDNA derived from T cells, B-cell-depleted T cells, or PBMCs.

In the study's own analysis: How many nucleated cells were present was estimated from reference gene primer amplification. Profiled with immunoSEQ multiplex PCR; TCRdb holds only in-frame clones, not every one. That table supplies the V and J calls and clone size; D and trimming were determined from the DNA. The sample lists about 76,000 clones; roughly three quarters were seen once. The V end was cut by 5 bases, the J end by 1 base, with 11 bases between. CDR3 size: 14 residues. From germline, CDR1 is SGHTA and CDR2 FQGNSA. The TCR was taken from a human donor in a cohort sampled during active COVID-19. The chain is built from TRBV7-2 and TRBJ1-1; D is possibly TRBD1 (5 bases). Sequencing input: peripheral blood. CDR3 sequence (DNA): TGTGCCAGCAGCAGAAGAAGGGGGAACACTGAAGCTTTCTTT. This encodes CASSRRRGNTEAFF.